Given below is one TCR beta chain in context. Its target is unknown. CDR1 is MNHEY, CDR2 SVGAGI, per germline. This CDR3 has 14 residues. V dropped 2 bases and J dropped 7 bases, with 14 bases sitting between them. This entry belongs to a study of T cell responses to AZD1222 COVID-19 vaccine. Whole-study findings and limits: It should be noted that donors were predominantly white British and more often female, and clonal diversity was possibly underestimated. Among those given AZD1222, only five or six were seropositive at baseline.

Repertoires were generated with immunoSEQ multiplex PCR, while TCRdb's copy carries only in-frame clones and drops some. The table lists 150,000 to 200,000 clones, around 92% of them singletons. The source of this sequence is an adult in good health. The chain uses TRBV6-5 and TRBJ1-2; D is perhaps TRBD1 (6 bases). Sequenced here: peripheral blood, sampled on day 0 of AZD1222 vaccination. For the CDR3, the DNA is TGTGCCAGCAGTTACGATCAGGGGCTTGGTGGCTACACCTTC. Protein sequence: CASSYDQGLGGYTF.